Each of the 18 T cell receptor beta chains below was sequenced from the same sample in a study of blood T cells in healthy people across ages. A second PCR, run for about 7 to 12 cycles, used a sample-barcoded 5' primer plus a J-beta primer mix. TCRdb re-analysed the 5' RACE reads in MiXCR, keeping a single row per CDR3 protein. The sample holds hundreds of thousands of distinct CDR3 sequences, roughly 21% seen once. The sample comprised blood. All receptors derive from a man between 65 and 85 years old in good health.

The chain links TRBV11-2 to TRBJ1-5; D unresolved. CDR1 and CDR2 (germline): SGHAT, FQNNGV. This CDR3 has 15 amino acids. V was cut by 1 base and J by 4 bases, with 11 bases left in between. This CDR3 is CASSLGVISNQPQHF. CDR3 in DNA: TGTGCCAGCAGCTTAGGGGTGATCAGTAATCAGCCCCAGCATTTT. Full variable domain (remainder filled in from reference TRBV11-2 and TRBJ1-5): EAGVAQSPRYKIIEKRQSVAFWCNPISGHATLYWYQQILGQGPKLLIQFQNNGVVDDSQLPKDRFSAERLKGVDSTLKIQPAKLEDSAVYLCASSLGVISNQPQHFGDGTRLSIL.

Regarding this clonotype: At one boundary the junction diverges from the germline segment, which might be a read error. The chain has TRBV25-1 and TRBJ2-7; the D gene could be TRBD1 or TRBD2 (5 bases each). The CDR3 has 14 amino acids. CDR1 is MGHDK and CDR2 is SYGVNS in the germline V gene. The CDR3 DNA is TGTACCAGCAGTGAGATTGGGACCAGCGAGGAGCAGTACTTC. Its translation: CTSSEIGTSEEQYF.

Of note for this clonotype: The junction departs from the called germline gene at one end, perhaps through a read error. The chain carries TRBV28 and TRBJ2-3, with D maybe TRBD1 (6 bases). The CDR3 has 13 amino acids. Germline-derived CDR1 and CDR2 are MDHEN and SYDVKM. The CDR3 loop is CAIAFIGGNEQFF. Written as DNA, the CDR3 is TGTGCCATCGCATTCATAGGGGGAAATGAGCAGTTCTTT.

This clonotype was observed a handful of times. The chain couples TRBV7-2 to TRBJ2-3; 8 bases agree with TRBD2. The CDR3 extends over 16 amino acids. Germline trimming cut 3 bases from V and 1 base from J; bases unmatched to any gene: 6. The germline V gene encodes CDR1 SGHTA and CDR2 FQGNSA. The CDR3 region is CASSFGGRSGTDTQYF. The CDR3 bases are TGTGCCAGCAGCTTCGGCGGGAGGTCGGGCACAGATACGCAGTATTTT.

This clonotype has a handful of counts. This chain connects TRBV6-5 to TRBJ2-1; tentative D call: TRBD2 (5 bases). CDR1 is MNHEY, CDR2 SVGAGI, per germline. Trimming stripped 8 bases from V and 2 bases from J, with 10 bases between. This CDR3 has 13 amino acids. In DNA, the CDR3 is TGTGCCAGCGCGAGGGAGCCCTACAATGAGCAGTTCTTC. This encodes CASAREPYNEQFF.

The table lists this clonotype with a few counts. The J gene is TRBJ2-5, the V gene TRBV20-1; D is unresolved. This CDR3 has 11 amino acids. Germline V gives CDR1 DFQATT, CDR2 SNEGSKA (reference sequence). Trimming shortened V by 7 bases and J by 3 bases, and 9 bases separated the two germline ends. CDR3 residues: CSGTFEETQYF. The CDR3 coding sequence is TGCAGTGGGACGTTTGAAGAGACCCAGTACTTC.

This clonotype appeared once. The chain employs TRBV12-3 or TRBV12-4 and TRBJ2-1; D possibly corresponds to TRBD1 (6 bases). Trimming removed 6 bases from V and 0 bases from J, with 15 bases in between. The CDR3 is made up of 16 amino acids. CDR3 coding DNA: TGTGCCAGCAGGTCGGTTGGACAGAGCTCCTACAATGAGCAGTTCTTC. Its translation: CASRSVGQSSYNEQFF.

With respect to this clonotype: Possible read error: a much larger clone is one base away. V and J are TRBV20-1 and TRBJ2-5, with TRBD2 identical over 8 bases. The CDR3 spans 12 residues. With V trimmed by 6 bases and J by 3 bases, 3 bases remained unmatched. Germline V gene lookup returns CDR1 DFQATT and CDR2 SNEGSKA (reference sequence). The CDR3, as DNA: TGCAGTGCGAGTAGCGGGGAAGAGACCCAGTACTTC. Residues: CSASSGEETQYF.

The chain employs TRBV5-4 and TRBJ1-4; D unclear. The ends were cut back, 3 bases at V and 8 bases at J, with 17 bases in the middle. Germline loops: CDR1 SGHNT, CDR2 YYREEE (reference sequence). The length of the CDR3 is 15 residues. CDR3 nucleotide sequence: TGTGCCAGCAGCTCCCTGGAGGGCGGGAAGGAAAAACTGTTTTTT. Translated: CASSSLEGGKEKLFF.

This clonotype was seen a handful of times. The V gene is TRBV11-2, the J gene TRBJ2-7; unclear D gene. Trimming left V 4 bases short and J 4 bases short, with 17 bases between. The CDR3 has 15 amino acids. Germline-derived CDR1 and CDR2 are SGHAT and FQNNGV. The CDR3, as DNA: TGTGCCAGCAGCTCAAACCACGGCGAGAAGTACGAGCAGTACTTC. Its protein is CASSSNHGEKYEQYF.

This clonotype was seen a handful of times. It may be a read error: a sequence one base away is much more abundant. This sequence joins TRBV28 and TRBJ2-7; TRBD2 matches at 9 bases. CDR3 size: 17 residues. The germline V gene encodes CDR1 MDHEN and CDR2 SYDVKM. V gave up 10 bases and J gave up 0 bases; unmatched junction bases: 16. CDR3 nucleotide sequence: TGTGCCACTTTGCTGACTAGCGGTACATCTAACTCCTACGAGCAGTACTTC. Protein: CATLLTSGTSNSYEQYF.

Remarks on this clonotype: A much larger clonotype is one base distant, so this may be a read error. The V and J genes are TRBV7-9 and TRBJ2-7; the match to TRBD1 covers 10 bases. V was pared by 5 bases and J by 5 bases, with 6 bases of the junction left unmatched. The length of the CDR3 is 14 residues. CDR1 is SEHNR and CDR2 is FQNEAQ in the germline V gene (reference sequence). CDR3 nucleotides: TGTGCCAGCAGCCAGACAGGGGGCATCGACGAGCAGTACTTC. Translated: CASSQTGGIDEQYF.

J is TRBJ1-4 and V is TRBV20-1; perhaps TRBD1 as D (5 bases). Germline CDR1 and CDR2: DFQATT and SNEGSKA (reference sequence). V was cut by 5 bases and J by 7 bases, with 14 bases left in between. This CDR3 is 13 amino acids long. The CDR3 DNA reads TGCAGTGCTCCCGGACAAGATAGTGAAAAACTGTTTTTT. As protein: CSAPGQDSEKLFF.

Concerning this clonotype: A read error may account for a junction end that differs from germline. The V gene is TRBV5-4, the J gene TRBJ1-1, with D uncertain. In germline, CDR1 is SGHNT, CDR2 YYREEE (reference sequence). The CDR3 sequence is 14 residues long. Here the CDR3 DNA reads TGTGCCAGCAGCTTAAGCCACGGGAACACTGAAGCTTTTTTT. Its protein product is CASSLSHGNTEAFF. The full variable domain, completed using reference TRBV5-4 and TRBJ1-1, is ETGVTQSPTHLIKTRGQQVTLRCSSQSGHNTVSWYQQALGQGPQFIFQYYREEENGRGNFPPRFSGLQFPNYSSELNVNALELDDSALYLCASSLSHGNTEAFFGQGTRLTVV.

This clonotype appeared many times. The chain links TRBV20-1 to TRBJ2-7; the D is unclear. CDR1 is DFQATT and CDR2 is SNEGSKA in the germline V gene (reference sequence). This CDR3 spans 12 amino acids. Trimming stripped 6 bases from V and 1 base from J, with 10 bases between. The CDR3 nucleotides read TGCAGTGCGACACAAGGATCCTACGAGCAGTACTTC. This gives the protein CSATQGSYEQYF.

This clonotype was recorded a few times. The chain joins TRBV7-2 to TRBJ1-4, with TRBD1 identical over 11 bases. There are 15 residues in the CDR3. With 4 bases clipped from V and 6 bases from J, the junction kept 4 bases outside the gene matches. Germline-derived CDR1 and CDR2 are SGHTA and FQGNSA. The CDR3 sequence is CASSYGTGGYEKLFF. In nucleotides, the CDR3 is TGTGCCAGCAGCTATGGGACAGGGGGTTATGAAAAACTGTTTTTT.

This clonotype occurred a few times. The chain joins TRBV5-1 to TRBJ2-2; 8 positions agree with TRBD2. Looked up from germline, CDR1 is SGHRS and CDR2 is YFSETQ. This CDR3 spans 15 amino acids. V shed 5 bases and J 7 bases; nucleotides not matched to a gene: 10. The CDR3 DNA reads as TGCGCCAGCAGGCTAAGCGGGAGTGTGATCGGGGAGCTGTTTTTT. Encoded protein: CASRLSGSVIGELFF.

The V and J genes are TRBV27 and TRBJ1-1, with 8 bases aligning to TRBD1. The CDR3 totals 14 residues. Germline V gives CDR1 MNHEY, CDR2 SMNVEV (reference sequence). J lost 4 bases, V lost 4 bases, and 5 bases had no gene match. CDR3 loop: CASSSMDRATEAFF. CDR3 nucleotide sequence: TGTGCCAGCAGTTCGATGGACAGGGCCACTGAAGCTTTCTTT.